Following are 15 T cell receptor beta chains from one sample sequenced in a study of CXCR3-negative and CXCR3-positive naive CD8 T cells. General observations from the study: CXCR3-positive naive cells carried more hydrophobic TRB CDR3s than CXCR3-negative naive cells did.

Their target antigens are unknown. Researchers prepared the TRB cDNA libraries using 5' RACE with UMI labels. From the 5' RACE reads, TCRdb lists one entry per CDR3 protein and no DNA. Its table records about 130,000 distinct CDR3 sequences. The sample taken for sequencing was naive CXCR3+ CD8+ T cells from blood. Noted subset: CD45RO-CCR7+CD27+CD95- naive CD8+ T cells expressing CXCR3 (TNR3+). Receptors originate from a human donor in good health. Some clones in this sample may be carry-over from other donors' samples.

This sequence joins TRBV11-2 and TRBJ1-2; TCRdb returns TRBD1, unconfirmable since there is no DNA. The CDR3 sequence is 14 residues long. Germline V gives CDR1 SGHAT, CDR2 FQNNGV. CDR3 in amino acids: CASSSPQGAGGYTF.

The rearrangement links TRBV11-3 to TRBJ2-7; checking the TCRdb D call of TRBD1 is not possible without DNA. The CDR3 is 13 amino acids. The germline V gene encodes CDR1 SGHNT and CDR2 YENEEA. CDR3 loop: CASSLAKGNEQYF. The full variable domain, in which reference TRBV11-3 and TRBJ2-7 provide the parts outside the CDR3, is EAGVVQSPRYKIIEKKQPVAFWCNPISGHNTLYWYLQNLGQGPELLIRYENEEAVDDSQLPKDRFSAERLKGVDSTLKIQPAELGDSAVYLCASSLAKGNEQYFGPGTRLTVT.

The chain links TRBV11-2 to TRBJ2-1; TCRdb proposes TRBD1, but this gene call is untestable without DNA. CDR3 length equals 17 residues. Germline values: CDR1 SGHAT, CDR2 FQNNGV. CDR3 region: CASSLGIRQGFKNEQFF.

The V and J genes are TRBV12-5 and TRBJ2-7; TCRdb names TRBD2, which stays unverified in the absence of DNA. CDR3 length: 12 amino acids. Germline-derived CDR1 and CDR2 are LGHNT and FRNRAP. The CDR3 sequence is CASGRVPYEQYF.

The rearrangement uses TRBV20-1 and TRBJ2-7. The CDR3 spans 11 residues. Germline CDR1 reads DFQATT; CDR2 reads SNEGSKA (reference sequence). The chain's CDR3 is CSAIWGYEQYF.

V gene TRBV6-5 combines with J gene TRBJ1-2; TCRdb calls TRBD1, which cannot be checked without DNA. This CDR3 spans 16 amino acids. CDR1 is MNHEY and CDR2 is SVGAGI in the germline V gene. The CDR3 region is CASSQNGVRGAGGYTF.

V gene TRBV29-1 combines with J gene TRBJ2-7. The germline V gene encodes CDR1 SQVTM and CDR2 ANQGSEA. The CDR3 sequence is 13 residues long. The CDR3 region is CSVRTANWYEQYF.

The genes are TRBV29-1 and TRBJ2-3; TCRdb calls TRBD1, which cannot be checked without DNA. Germline V gene data show CDR1 as SQVTM and CDR2 as ANQGSEA. This CDR3 has 13 residues. The CDR3 loop reads CSAATGMTDTQYF.

This rearrangement joins TRBV4-2 to TRBJ1-1. Germline V gene lookup returns CDR1 LGHNA and CDR2 YNFKEQ. The length of the CDR3 is 12 residues. CDR3 sequence: CASSQELTEAFF.

The chain has TRBV27 and TRBJ2-7; TCRdb lists TRBD1, though no DNA is available to test this call. This CDR3 spans 13 amino acids. CDR1 and CDR2 from the germline V gene are MNHEY and SMNVEV (reference sequence). The CDR3 loop is CASSPGQYYEQYF.

The rearrangement uses TRBV10-3 and TRBJ2-7; there is no DNA to check the TCRdb D call of TRBD1. The germline gives CDR1 ENHRY, CDR2 SYGVKD. This CDR3 is 17 amino acids long. The CDR3 reads CAISEFRAAETSYEQYF.

This chain joins TRBV7-6 and TRBJ2-5; TCRdb's assignment of TRBD1 cannot be checked, as there is no DNA. The CDR3 extends over 18 amino acids. Germline V gives CDR1 SGHVS, CDR2 FNYEAQ. The CDR3 protein is CASSPLGGTGGITETQYF.

The genes are TRBV29-1 and TRBJ2-7; there is no DNA to check the TCRdb D call of TRBD1. The germline gives CDR1 SQVTM, CDR2 ANQGSEA. The CDR3 is made up of 15 amino acids. CDR3 region: CSALGGGVSSYEQYF.

The rearrangement joins TRBV29-1 to TRBJ2-3; TCRdb selects TRBD2, and the lack of DNA leaves this call unchecked. Germline values: CDR1 SQVTM, CDR2 ANQGSEA. This CDR3 spans 15 amino acids. The CDR3 reads CSATGLAGPGDTQYF.

The V call is TRBV2, the J call TRBJ2-7; TCRdb indicates TRBD1, and absent DNA this call remains unverified. The V gene's germline CDR1 is SNHLY and CDR2 FYNNEI. This CDR3 spans 15 amino acids. The CDR3 here is CASSEVGTLNYEQYF.